These 20 T cell receptor beta chains were sequenced from one sample in a study of spatial heterogeneity in lung cancer. From the 5' RACE reads, TCRdb called clonotypes with MiXCR, one entry per CDR3 protein. In the table there are about 100,000 distinct CDR3 sequences, roughly a fifth of which are singletons. The time point denotes: blood at routine non-recurrence follow-up after resection. Source: PBMCs, taken at follow-up. These receptors were obtained from a male donor with early-stage non-small cell lung cancer.

This clonotype has just a few counts. V usage is TRBV20-1 and J usage is TRBJ2-3; D perhaps matches TRBD2 (5 bases). This CDR3 has 14 residues. Germline V gives CDR1 DFQATT, CDR2 SNEGSKA (reference sequence). V lost 7 bases to trimming and J lost 2 bases, with 16 bases between them. CDR3 loop: CSGAGLALTDTQYF. The DNA of the CDR3 is TGCAGTGGTGCCGGGCTAGCCCTCACAGATACGCAGTATTTT.

V gene TRBV18 combines with J gene TRBJ2-1; a weak D match, TRBD2 (5 bases). Germline CDR1 KGHSH, CDR2 LQKENI. Trimming removed 3 bases at V and 2 bases at J, with 8 bases between. The CDR3 runs 14 residues. DNA of the CDR3: TGTGCCAGCTCACCGGGCGGGCCCTACAATGAGCAGTTCTTC. Amino acid sequence: CASSPGGPYNEQFF. Supplemented by reference TRBV18 and TRBJ2-1, the full variable domain reads NAGVMQNPRHLVRRRGQEARLRCSPMKGHSHVYWYRQLPEEGLKFMVYLQKENIIDESGMPKERFSAEFPKEGPSILRIQQVVRGDSAAYFCASSPGGPYNEQFFGPGTRLTVL.

This clonotype was detected ten times or more. The J gene is TRBJ1-1, the V gene TRBV27; TRBD1 agrees at 8 bases. CDR1 and CDR2 (germline): MNHEY, SMNVEV (reference sequence). CDR3 length: 14 residues. J lost 8 bases, V lost 4 bases, and 9 bases had no gene match. The DNA for the CDR3 is TGTGCCAGCAGTTCACCCCAGGGGGCAAACGAAGCTTTCTTT. It codes for CASSSPQGANEAFF.

CDR3 nucleotide sequence: TGTGCCAGCAGAGGAGACACTAACACTGAAGCTTTCTTT. Protein product: CASRGDTNTEAFF. The rearrangement links TRBV13 to TRBJ1-1, with D unclear. The CDR3 is made up of 13 amino acids. Germline lookup yields CDR1 PRHDT and CDR2 FYEKMQ (reference sequence). V shed 6 bases and J shed 2 bases, with 10 bases lying between them.

This chain uses TRBV12-3 or TRBV12-4 with TRBJ1-2; D is undetermined. CDR3 length: 12 residues. V was trimmed by 6 bases and J by 8 bases, leaving 13 bases between them. CDR3 in DNA: TGTGCCAGCAGCAATCCGTGGTTCGGCTACACCTTC. Protein sequence: CASSNPWFGYTF.

This clonotype was observed many times. The DNA for the CDR3 is TGTGCCAGCAGCCAACAGACTAGCGCCGGAGAGCAGTACTTC. It codes for CASSQQTSAGEQYF. The genes are TRBV4-2 and TRBJ2-7; 8 nucleotides line up with TRBD2. Germline CDR1 and CDR2: LGHNA and YNFKEQ. This CDR3 comprises 14 residues. J was trimmed by 7 bases and V by 2 bases; bases with no gene match: 7.

The sample holds a few counts of this clonotype. This sequence joins TRBV10-2 and TRBJ2-3; no definite D call. Germline-derived CDR1 and CDR2 are WSHSY and SAAADI. The CDR3 extends over 14 amino acids. Trimming removed 7 bases from V and 1 base from J, with 12 bases in between. CDR3 in DNA: TGCGCCAGCACGAGCGAAGTACGCACAGATACGCAGTATTTT. This translates into CASTSEVRTDTQYF.

The chain couples TRBV2 to TRBJ2-3; 8 nucleotides match TRBD2. V was clipped by 4 bases and J by 0 bases; unmatched bases: 3. The germline V gene has CDR1 SNHLY and CDR2 FYNNEI. The CDR3 extends over 15 amino acids. Here the CDR3 reads CASSGTSRSTDTQYF. The CDR3 DNA is TGTGCCAGCAGTGGGACTAGCAGGAGCACAGATACGCAGTATTTT. Looking up the rest from reference TRBV2 and TRBJ2-3 gives the full variable domain: EPEVTQTPSHQVTQMGQEVILRCVPISNHLYFYWYRQILGQKVEFLVSFYNNEISEKSEIFDDQFSVERPDGSNFTLKIRSTKLEDSAMYFCASSGTSRSTDTQYFGPGTRLTVL.

The chain carries TRBV29-1 and TRBJ2-3; tentative D call: TRBD2 (6 bases). This CDR3 contains 17 residues. V was clipped by 7 bases and J by 2 bases, with 25 bases between them. From germline, CDR1 is SQVTM and CDR2 ANQGSEA. CDR3 sequence reads: CSALRVWRDRYTDTQYF. The CDR3 region has the DNA TGCAGCGCTTTGAGGGTGTGGCGGGATCGCTACACAGATACGCAGTATTTT.

This clonotype has more than one count but fewer than ten. The rearrangement joins TRBV7-8 to TRBJ2-7; 13 nucleotides align to TRBD2. Trimming cost V 4 bases and J 12 bases; bases outside gene matches: 6. There are 13 residues in the CDR3. Germline-derived CDR1 and CDR2 are SGHVS and FQNEAQ. In DNA form, the CDR3 reads TGTGCCAGCAGCTCCGGGACTAGCGGGACCGGGTACTTC. This codes for CASSSGTSGTGYF.

The chain recombines TRBV5-1 with TRBJ1-1, with 8 positions matching TRBD1. The CDR3 spans 14 residues. V gave up 5 bases and J gave up 1 base; unmatched junction bases: 4. Germline V lookup: CDR1 SGHRS, CDR2 YFSETQ. CDR3 DNA sequence: TGCGCCAGCAGTACGGGACAGGCGAACACTGAAGCTTTCTTT. Amino acid sequence: CASSTGQANTEAFF.

This clonotype was seen more than once but under ten times. CDR3 residues: CASSSSGGSYNEQFF. The CDR3 coding sequence is TGCGCCAGCAGCTCCTCCGGGGGGTCCTACAATGAGCAGTTCTTC. The chain links TRBV5-1 to TRBJ2-1; 7 nucleotides line up with TRBD2. The germline gives CDR1 SGHRS, CDR2 YFSETQ. The length of the CDR3 is 15 residues. The V and J ends lost 3 bases and 1 base, in that order; junction bases with no gene match: 4.

This sequence joins TRBV6-5 and TRBJ2-7, with 12 bases matching TRBD2. Trimming took 6 bases from V and 12 from J; bases not matched to a gene: 9. Germline CDR1 reads MNHEY; CDR2 reads SVGAGI. This CDR3 has 13 amino acids. The CDR3 loop is CASSVSGLAGMYF. The CDR3 nucleotides read TGTGCCAGCAGCGTTTCCGGACTAGCGGGAATGTACTTC.

The chain has TRBV7-9 and TRBJ1-1, with 7 bases aligning to TRBD1. J gave up 4 bases and V 5 bases, and 10 bases lay outside the gene matches. The CDR3 consists of 15 residues. Germline CDR1 reads SEHNR; CDR2 reads FQNEAQ (reference sequence). The CDR3 region is CASSQETGRGTEAFF. In nucleotides, the CDR3 is TGTGCCAGCAGCCAGGAGACAGGGCGGGGCACTGAAGCTTTCTTT.

This rearrangement joins TRBV4-1 to TRBJ1-1, with 11 bases lining up with TRBD1. J was trimmed by 4 bases and V by 2 bases; bases with no gene match: 3. CDR3 size: 15 residues. Per germline, CDR1 MGHRA and CDR2 YSYEKL. The chain's CDR3 is CASSQTGTGGTEAFF. CDR3 bases: TGCGCCAGCAGCCAAACCGGGACAGGGGGCACTGAAGCTTTCTTT.

This clonotype was counted between two and nine times. V and J are TRBV5-1 and TRBJ2-1, with 9 bases that match TRBD2. Germline values: CDR1 SGHRS, CDR2 YFSETQ. V trimming: 0 bases; J trimming: 6 bases; junction bases outside the gene matches: 7. CDR3 length: 16 amino acids. The CDR3 sequence: CASSLGGLAGPNEQFF. The DNA of the CDR3 is TGCGCCAGCAGCTTGGGCGGGCTAGCGGGGCCCAATGAGCAGTTCTTC.

This clonotype was picked up a small number of times. The chain's CDR3 is CATSDPRSGRGYEQYF. The CDR3 DNA follows: TGTGCCACCAGTGATCCTCGTAGCGGGAGAGGATACGAGCAGTACTTC. The rearrangement uses TRBV24-1 and TRBJ2-7; 9 bases match TRBD2. The V gene end was trimmed by 3 bases and the J gene end by 4 bases; junction bases not matched to a gene: 9. The CDR3 totals 16 residues. Per the germline V gene, CDR1 is KGHDR and CDR2 is SFDVKD.

At least ten counts were recorded for this clonotype. This chain uses TRBV2 with TRBJ1-5; 9 bases map to TRBD1. Germline V gene data show CDR1 as SNHLY and CDR2 as FYNNEI. This CDR3 comprises 14 residues. J was trimmed by 5 bases and V by 5 bases; bases with no gene match: 4. This CDR3 reads CASSIQGADQPQHF. CDR3 bases: TGTGCCAGCAGTATACAGGGGGCGGATCAGCCCCAGCATTTT.

This clonotype was seen repeatedly, ten times or more. The chain joins TRBV10-3 to TRBJ2-5, with D uncertain. Per germline, CDR1 ENHRY and CDR2 SYGVKD. This CDR3 region has 13 residues. V lost 2 bases, J lost 3 bases, and 7 bases lay in between. The CDR3 region is CAISEVLKETQYF. The CDR3 DNA follows: TGTGCCATCAGTGAGGTTCTAAAAGAGACCCAGTACTTC.

The V and J genes are TRBV6-5 and TRBJ2-7, with 7 bases identical to TRBD1. Germline V CDR1 and CDR2: MNHEY, SVGAGI. V lost 6 bases, J lost 4 bases, and 12 bases stayed unmatched. This CDR3 has 15 amino acids. The CDR3 sequence is CASSPRQGSSYEQYF. The CDR3 coding sequence is TGTGCCAGCAGCCCCCGACAGGGTTCTTCATACGAGCAGTACTTC.